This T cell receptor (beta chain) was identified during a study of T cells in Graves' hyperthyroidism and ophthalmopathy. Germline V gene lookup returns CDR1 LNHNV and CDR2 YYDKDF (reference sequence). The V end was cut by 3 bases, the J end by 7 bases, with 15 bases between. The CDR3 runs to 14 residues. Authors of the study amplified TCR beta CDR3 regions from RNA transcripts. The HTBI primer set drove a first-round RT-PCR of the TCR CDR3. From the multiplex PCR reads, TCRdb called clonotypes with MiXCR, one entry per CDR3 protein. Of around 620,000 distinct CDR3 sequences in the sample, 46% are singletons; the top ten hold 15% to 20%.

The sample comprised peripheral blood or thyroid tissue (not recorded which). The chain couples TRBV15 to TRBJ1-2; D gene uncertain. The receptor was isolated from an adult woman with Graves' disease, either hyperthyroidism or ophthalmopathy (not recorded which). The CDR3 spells CATSSAVTTIGYTF. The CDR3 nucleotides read TGTGCCACCAGCAGTGCCGTGACGACGATTGGCTACACCTTC.